One and the same sample provided the 2 T cell receptor beta chains below, sequenced in a study of molecular identifiers for immune sequencing clone quantification. TCRdb independently ran MiXCR on the PCR reads; one entry per CDR3 protein. Of roughly 320,000 distinct CDR3 sequences listed, around a fifth are singletons. Sequencing input: naive CD8+ T cells from blood, with Jurkat cell RNA spiked in. Stated subset: FACS-sorted CD8+CD4-CCR7+CD45RA+ naive T cells. All receptors derive from a human donor in good health. Some libraries in this study had Jurkat cell RNA spiked in.

This clonotype was observed many times. The chain recombines TRBV7-9 with TRBJ2-3; D gene unclear. The V and J ends lost 8 bases and 1 base respectively, with 10 bases between them. The CDR3 length is 13 residues. In germline, CDR1 is SEHNR, CDR2 FQNEAQ (reference sequence). The CDR3 spells CASSPPGTDTQYF. The CDR3 region has the DNA TGTGCCAGCTCACCCCCAGGCACAGATACGCAGTATTTT. Based on the CDR3 plus reference TRBV7-9 and TRBJ2-3, the full variable domain is DTGVSQNPRHKITKRGQNVTFRCDPISEHNRLYWYRQTLGQGPEFLTYFQNEAQLEKSRLLSDRFSAERPKGSFSTLEIQRTEQGDSAMYLCASSPPGTDTQYFGPGTRLTVL.

Comments on this clonotype: A much more abundant neighbour one base away suggests this may be a read error. The V call is TRBV7-8, the J call TRBJ2-5, with D hard to call. The V gene's germline CDR1 is SGHVS and CDR2 FQNEAQ. This CDR3 has 15 residues. The CDR3 protein is CAGSLKQKYQETQYF. CDR3 DNA sequence: TGTGCCGGCAGCTTAAAACAGAAGTACCAAGAGACCCAGTACTTC.